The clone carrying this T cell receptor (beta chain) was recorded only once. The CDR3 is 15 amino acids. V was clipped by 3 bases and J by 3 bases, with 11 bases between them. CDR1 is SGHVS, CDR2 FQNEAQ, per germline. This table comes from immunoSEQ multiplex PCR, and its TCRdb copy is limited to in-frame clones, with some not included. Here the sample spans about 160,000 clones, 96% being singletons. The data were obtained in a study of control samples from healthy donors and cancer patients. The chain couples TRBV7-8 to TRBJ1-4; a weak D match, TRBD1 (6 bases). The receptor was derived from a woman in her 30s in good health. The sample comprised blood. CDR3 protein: CASSLTQGPNEKLFF. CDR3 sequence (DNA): TGTGCCAGCAGCTTGACTCAGGGGCCTAATGAAAAACTGTTTTTT.